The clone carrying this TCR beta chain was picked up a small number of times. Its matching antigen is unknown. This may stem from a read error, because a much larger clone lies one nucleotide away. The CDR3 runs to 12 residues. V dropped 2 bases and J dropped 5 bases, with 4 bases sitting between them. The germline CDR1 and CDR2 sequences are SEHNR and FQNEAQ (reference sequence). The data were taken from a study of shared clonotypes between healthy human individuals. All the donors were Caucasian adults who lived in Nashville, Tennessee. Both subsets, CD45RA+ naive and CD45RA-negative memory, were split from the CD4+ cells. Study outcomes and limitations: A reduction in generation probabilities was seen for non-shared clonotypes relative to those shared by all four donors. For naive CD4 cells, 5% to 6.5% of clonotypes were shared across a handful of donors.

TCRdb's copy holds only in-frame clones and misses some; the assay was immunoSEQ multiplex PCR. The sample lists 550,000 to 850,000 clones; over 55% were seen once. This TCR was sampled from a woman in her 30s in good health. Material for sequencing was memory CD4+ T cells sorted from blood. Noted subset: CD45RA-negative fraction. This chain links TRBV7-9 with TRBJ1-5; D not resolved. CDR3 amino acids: CASSLTDQPQHF. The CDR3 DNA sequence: TGTGCCAGCAGCTTAACCGATCAGCCCCAGCATTTT. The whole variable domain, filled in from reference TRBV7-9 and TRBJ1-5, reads DTGVSQNPRHKITKRGQNVTFRCDPISEHNRLYWYRQTLGQGPEFLTYFQNEAQLEKSRLLSDRFSAERPKGSFSTLEIQRTEQGDSAMYLCASSLTDQPQHFGDGTRLSIL.